This T cell receptor (beta chain) originates from a study of T-cell memory formation after mild COVID-19. The CDR3 sequence is 14 residues long. CDR1 and CDR2 from the germline V gene are SQVTM and ANQGSEA. Losses at the gene ends were 4 bases for V and 2 bases for J; bases not matched to a gene: 5. The table lists this clonotype with many counts. Its antigen is unknown. Overall study results and limits: CD4+ contracting clones lay mainly in CM and EM, CD8+ ones in EMRA. A second wave of clones peaked on day 37, and their SARS-CoV-2 specificity went unconfirmed.

TCRdb analysed the 5' RACE reads with MiXCR anew, one entry per CDR3 protein. The sample contains some 150,000 distinct CDR3 sequences, about 19% of which appear only once. This sequence originates from an adult woman who had mild COVID-19 (a few samples of this study predate the infection). Cell type and time point are not known. Sequencing used PBMCs or a T cell subset sorted from them (not recorded which). The chain recombines TRBV29-1 with TRBJ1-2; 9 nucleotides agree with TRBD1. The CDR3 region has the DNA TGCAGCGTTGGCACAGGGGGCCGGAACTATGGCTACACCTTC. This encodes CSVGTGGRNYGYTF.